The entry that follows covers one T cell receptor (beta chain) sequence. The junction had 5 bases not matched to a gene; V was cut back by 1 base and J by 7 bases. The germline gives CDR1 MGHRA, CDR2 YSYEKL. The CDR3 consists of 14 residues. This record belongs to a study of blood T cell repertoires in COVID-19. Assay: immunoSEQ multiplex PCR; the TCRdb copy retains only in-frame clones and omits some. The sample includes 150,000 to 200,000 clones, more than 70% of them seen just once. This sequence joins TRBV4-1 and TRBJ1-2; 8 bases line up with TRBD1. This TCR derives from a man between 40 and 49 years old with active or convalescent COVID-19. The sequenced material came from peripheral blood. The CDR3 here is CASSQVTGGSGYTF. CDR3 DNA: TGCGCCAGCAGCCAAGTTACAGGGGGAAGTGGCTACACCTTC.